This T cell receptor beta chain was obtained from a study of Ad26.COV2.S vaccination and SARS-CoV-2 variants. Study in general: Donor participated within the Ad26.COV2.S arm of the COV1001 trial.

Study-level findings and limits: Non-spike TCR breadth did not differ much between vaccine and placebo recipients. Analytic work on TCR breadth and depth might have understated the full extent of total T cell responses.

CDR3 length: 15 residues. CDR1 SSHAT and CDR2 FNYEAQ come from the germline V gene (reference sequence). Unmatched junction bases numbered 5, after V lost 5 bases and J lost 5 bases. Sequenced by immunoSEQ multiplex PCR; TCRdb stores in-frame clones only, minus some. The table includes some 240,000 clones, approximately 88% detected once. On this clone itself: Its target is unknown.

Described treatment: roughly 18 received Ad26.COV2.S at low or high dose, single or two shots; several received placebo; per-sample allocation not given. Sampling took place 63 days after the first vaccine or placebo injection. Expressing Wuhan-strain SARS-CoV-2 spike, an Ad26 vector served as the vaccine. This sequence originates from a person between 18 and 60 years old who received the Ad26.COV2.S COVID-19 vaccine or a placebo. The chain recombines TRBV7-7 with TRBJ2-1; 11 bases match TRBD2. The specimen comprised peripheral blood, sampled in a trial of Ad26.COV2.S vaccine versus placebo. CDR3 protein: CASSGGTSGDNEQFF. In nucleotides, the CDR3 is TGTGCCAGCAGCGGAGGGACTAGCGGAGACAATGAGCAGTTCTTC.